This T cell receptor (beta chain) was obtained from a study of molecular identifiers for immune sequencing clone quantification. Study at large: Four of five RNA aliquots from around 20,000 or 100,000 naive CD8 T cells were sequenced.

Notes on the study in general: A single cell's spiked Jurkat TCR RNA was reportedly detectable among one million naive cells. More than 97% of effector molecules, versus under 1% of naive-cell molecules, belonged to clones above 20 RNA copies.

This clonotype was seen at least ten times. Its antigen is not known. V gave up 5 bases and J gave up 6 bases, with 9 bases separating them. The germline V gene has CDR1 SGHTS and CDR2 YDEGEE. This CDR3 has 12 residues. With listed TCR primers and previously described methods, bulk TCR libraries were prepared. Via MiXCR, TCRdb re-called the PCR reads, giving one row per CDR3 protein. The sample has hundreds of thousands of distinct CDR3 sequences, about 20% seen once; the top ten hold roughly 0.85%. The TCR was taken from a human donor in good health. Some libraries in this study had Jurkat cell RNA spiked in. V usage is TRBV5-8 and J usage is TRBJ2-4, with unresolved D. The sequencing input was naive CD8+ T cells from blood, with Jurkat cell RNA spiked in. The sample's subset: FACS-sorted CD8+CD4-CCR7+CD45RA+ naive T cells. CDR3 sequence: CASRISGNIQYF. The CDR3, as DNA: TGTGCCAGCAGAATCTCTGGAAACATTCAGTACTTC. The variable domain in full, with the rest retrieved from reference TRBV5-8 and TRBJ2-4, is EAGVTQSPTHLIKTRGQQATLRCSPISGHTSVYWYQQALGLGLQFLLWYDEGEERNRGNFPPRFSGRQFPNYSSELNVNALELEDSALYLCASRISGNIQYFGAGTRLSVL.